Following are 32 T cell receptor beta chains from one sample sequenced in a study of beta chain features in type 1 diabetes. Expressed TCRB transcripts were sequenced, since all the RNA that had been isolated was reverse transcribed. Clones were sequenced by immunoSEQ multiplex PCR, and TCRdb holds only the in-frame ones, with some missing. The top ten clones hold around 1.3% of a sample with some 150,000 clones, about 7% of them seen once. The specimen was central memory CD4+ T cells from blood. These receptors were obtained from a woman aged 30 to 39 in good health.

This sequence joins TRBV12-2 and TRBJ1-2; no DNA check was done on the table's D call, TRBD1. TRBV12-2 counts as a pseudogene. The CDR3 loop spans 13 amino acids. CDR3 coding DNA: TGTGCAAGTCGCGTGGACAGGGTGTGTGGCTACACCTTC. Amino acids: CASRVDRVCGYTF.

This clone was observed at least ten times. The chain links TRBV29-1 to TRBJ1-2; no firm D call. The CDR3 has 15 amino acids. V was trimmed by 0 bases and J by 0 bases, leaving 11 bases between them. The germline V gene has CDR1 SQVTM and CDR2 ANQGSEA. The CDR3 DNA reads TGCAGCGTTGAAGATGGTGTCAGTACTAACTATGGCTACACCTTC. Translation: CSVEDGVSTNYGYTF.

The chain uses TRBV2 and TRBJ1-5; the D gene is possibly TRBD1 (6 bases). The V end was cut by 3 bases, the J end by 0 bases, with 12 bases between. The germline CDR1 and CDR2 sequences are SNHLY and FYNNEI. The CDR3 totals 16 residues. CDR3 residues: CASSDRGPYSNQPQHF. CDR3 in DNA: TGTGCCAGCAGTGACAGGGGACCTTATAGCAATCAGCCCCAGCATTTT.

The chain carries TRBV27 and TRBJ2-3; TRBD2 aligns across 12 bases. The CDR3 loop spans 17 amino acids. The germline CDR1 and CDR2 sequences are MNHEY and SMNVEV (reference sequence). V shed 3 bases and J 1 base; nucleotides not matched to a gene: 5. The CDR3 nucleotides read TGTGCCAGCAGTTTCCATAGGACTAGCGGGGGCACAGATACGCAGTATTTT. Translation: CASSFHRTSGGTDTQYF.

This clone was seen a few times. The V call is TRBV10-3, the J call TRBJ1-5; maybe TRBD1 (5 bases). CDR1 and CDR2 from the germline V gene are ENHRY and SYGVKD. V lost 6 bases and J 6 bases, leaving 9 bases between the germline ends. The CDR3 length is 12 residues. CDR3 amino acids: CAISSDSQPQHF. CDR3 DNA: TGTGCCATCAGCTCCGACAGTCAGCCCCAGCATTTT.

This clone was detected only a few times. J is TRBJ1-1 and V is TRBV18, with a weak D call TRBD1 (5 bases). In germline, CDR1 is KGHSH, CDR2 LQKENI. V lost 1 base to trimming and J lost 3 bases, with 12 bases between them. The CDR3 length is 15 residues. The CDR3 sequence: CASSPLEGPDTEAFF. In DNA form, the CDR3 reads TGTGCCAGCTCACCACTGGAGGGGCCGGACACTGAAGCTTTCTTT. Full variable domain (missing parts from reference TRBV18 and TRBJ1-1): NAGVMQNPRHLVRRRGQEARLRCSPMKGHSHVYWYRQLPEEGLKFMVYLQKENIIDESGMPKERFSAEFPKEGPSILRIQQVVRGDSAAYFCASSPLEGPDTEAFFGQGTRLTVV.

The chain joins TRBV5-1 to TRBJ1-3; perhaps TRBD1 as D (5 bases). Between the trimmed V and J ends, which lost 4 bases and 2 bases, there was a span of 7 bases. Germline CDR1 SGHRS, CDR2 YFSETQ. The CDR3 has 13 amino acids. For the CDR3, the DNA is TGCGCCAGCAGCCCGGGGGCTGGAAACACCATATATTTT. Translating it yields CASSPGAGNTIYF.

The rearrangement joins TRBV4-2 to TRBJ2-5; a possible D gene is TRBD1 (6 bases). The CDR3 sequence is 15 residues long. V lost 5 bases and J 3 bases, leaving 16 bases between the germline ends. Germline lookup yields CDR1 LGHNA and CDR2 YNFKEQ. CDR3 amino acids: CASSFTDSGKETQYF. CDR3 coding DNA: TGTGCCAGCAGCTTTACGGACAGCGGTAAAGAGACCCAGTACTTC.

Only a few counts were recorded for this clone. The rearrangement links TRBV27 to TRBJ2-7, with TRBD1 matching 8 bases. Germline values: CDR1 MNHEY, CDR2 SMNVEV (reference sequence). The CDR3 is 13 amino acids. The junction had 5 bases not matched to a gene; V was cut back by 6 bases and J by 4 bases. CDR3 in amino acids: CASRGQVVYEQYF. CDR3 DNA: TGTGCCAGCAGGGGACAGGTCGTATACGAGCAGTACTTC.

The J gene is TRBJ2-1, the V gene TRBV11-1, with TRBD2 matching over 8 bases. The CDR3 sequence is 15 residues long. With V trimmed by 6 bases and J by 0 bases, 4 bases remained unmatched. CDR1 is SGHAT and CDR2 is FQDESV in the germline V gene (reference sequence). The CDR3 reads CASRAGGSSYNEQFF. The CDR3 DNA follows: TGTGCCAGCAGGGCGGGGGGTAGCTCCTACAATGAGCAGTTCTTC.

This chain joins TRBV30 and TRBJ2-7; 12 nucleotides agree with TRBD1. Trimming took 4 bases from V and 6 from J; bases not matched to a gene: 7. The length of the CDR3 is 14 residues. The germline gives CDR1 GTSNPN, CDR2 SVGIG (reference sequence). CDR3 nucleotides: TGTGCCTGGAAGCCGGGACAGGGGGCACGCGAGCAGTACTTC. This codes for CAWKPGQGAREQYF.

The chain recombines TRBV7-2 with TRBJ2-1; 13 bases line up with TRBD2. V lost 2 bases and J lost 4; bases outside the gene matches: 5. This CDR3 is built from 17 residues. The V gene's germline CDR1 is SGHTA and CDR2 FQGNSA. The CDR3 region is CASSLRLAGGSYNEQFF. CDR3 DNA sequence: TGTGCCAGCAGCTTACGACTAGCGGGAGGAAGTTACAATGAGCAGTTCTTC.

V and J are TRBV19 and TRBJ2-6; TRBD1 matches at 7 bases. CDR3 length: 15 amino acids. Germline V gene sequence: CDR1 LNHDA, CDR2 SQIVND (reference sequence). After removal of 6 bases from V and 4 bases from J, the junction contained 6 bases not matched to a gene. CDR3 loop: CASSQTGMGANVLTF. CDR3 DNA: TGTGCCAGTAGCCAGACAGGGATGGGGGCCAACGTCCTGACTTTC.

CDR3 sequence (DNA): TGTGCCAGCAGTCCCCGGACAGACACTGAAGCTTTCTTT. It codes for CASSPRTDTEAFF. This chain joins TRBV6-5 and TRBJ1-1, with D tentatively TRBD1 (6 bases). Germline lookup yields CDR1 MNHEY and CDR2 SVGAGI. The germline V and J ends were trimmed by 5 bases and 3 bases, with 10 bases remaining between them. The CDR3 extends over 13 amino acids.

This clone was detected many times. The V gene is TRBV2, the J gene TRBJ1-1; the D gene is possibly TRBD1 (5 bases). The V gene's germline CDR1 is SNHLY and CDR2 FYNNEI. The CDR3 length is 13 residues. Trimming removed 3 bases from V and 6 bases from J, with 11 bases in between. In DNA, the CDR3 is TGTGCCAGCAGTGATACGGGGGTCCCTGAAGCTTTCTTT. Protein product: CASSDTGVPEAFF.

This clone was recorded a few times. The CDR3 spells CASSHRRTESPWGYTF. CDR3 DNA: TGCGCCAGCAGTCATCGTAGGACAGAGAGCCCGTGGGGCTACACCTTC. This chain joins TRBV23-1 and TRBJ1-2, with a weak D call TRBD1 (6 bases). TRBV23-1 has ORF status, its function being uncertain. The CDR3 sequence is 16 residues long. Trimming took off 3 bases at V and 8 bases at J, with 22 bases between the two ends.

This clone was counted only a few times. The rearrangement uses TRBV19 and TRBJ2-4; 8 nucleotides match TRBD1. The junction had 6 bases not matched to a gene; V was cut back by 3 bases and J by 2 bases. Germline-derived CDR1 and CDR2 are LNHDA and SQIVND (reference sequence). The CDR3 extends over 16 amino acids. This CDR3 is CASSMTARGPKNIQYF. CDR3 bases: TGTGCCAGTAGTATGACAGCCAGGGGGCCCAAAAACATTCAGTACTTC.

The chain is built from TRBV11-2 and TRBJ2-1; 9 nucleotides agree with TRBD2. V lost 5 bases, J lost 9 bases, and 11 bases stayed unmatched. CDR3 length: 15 residues. Germline loops: CDR1 SGHAT, CDR2 FQNNGV. The CDR3 bases are TGTGCCAGCAGCCCCGTTAGCGGGAGCCCGGGTGAGCAGTTCTTC. As protein: CASSPVSGSPGEQFF.

The chain recombines TRBV5-1 with TRBJ2-3; D is unresolved. CDR3 length: 16 residues. V lost 1 base to trimming and J lost 2 bases, with 14 bases between them. Germline V CDR1 and CDR2: SGHRS, YFSETQ. This chain's CDR3 is CASSLTQRPNTDTQYF. Here the CDR3 DNA reads TGCGCCAGCAGCTTGACACAGAGACCTAACACAGATACGCAGTATTTT.

This clone was counted only a few times. This chain joins TRBV10-3 and TRBJ1-1; maybe TRBD1 (5 bases). The CDR3 has 13 residues. The V and J ends lost 4 bases and 3 bases respectively, with 9 bases between them. Germline CDR1 ENHRY, CDR2 SYGVKD. The CDR3 sequence: CAISARADTEAFF. The CDR3 region has the DNA TGTGCCATCAGTGCCAGGGCAGACACTGAAGCTTTCTTT.

A few counts support this clone. The chain uses TRBV4-2 and TRBJ2-3; TRBD1 aligns across 9 bases. The CDR3 spans 15 residues. Germline V lookup: CDR1 LGHNA, CDR2 YNFKEQ. V trimming: 4 bases; J trimming: 3 bases; junction bases outside the gene matches: 5. The CDR3 is CASSPGQGRTDTQYF. The CDR3 DNA reads as TGTGCCAGCAGCCCGGGACAGGGTCGGACAGATACGCAGTATTTT.

A few counts support this clone. The gene calls are TRBV6-1 and TRBJ2-2, with D hard to call. Between the trimmed V and J ends, which lost 2 bases and 8 bases, there was a span of 9 bases. Per the germline V gene, CDR1 is MNHNS and CDR2 is SASEGT. There are 13 residues in the CDR3. CDR3 residues: CASSEMPTGELFF. The DNA for the CDR3 is TGTGCCAGCAGTGAAATGCCTACGGGGGAGCTGTTTTTT.

This clone was detected only a few times. This chain uses TRBV7-9 with TRBJ2-1; TRBD2 agrees at 13 bases. Germline-derived CDR1 and CDR2 are SEHNR and FQNEAQ (reference sequence). The V and J ends lost 5 bases and 4 bases, in that order; junction bases with no gene match: 11. The CDR3 runs to 18 residues. The CDR3 protein is CASSTTSGRASLYNEQFF. The CDR3 DNA follows: TGTGCCAGCAGCACAACTAGCGGGAGGGCCTCCTTATACAATGAGCAGTTCTTC.

The table lists this clone with a few counts. The V call is TRBV6-1, the J call TRBJ2-7; no definite D call. The CDR3 length is 11 residues. The V gene's germline CDR1 is MNHNS and CDR2 SASEGT. V gave up 3 bases and J gave up 6 bases, with 6 bases separating them. CDR3 sequence reads: CASSERPEQYF. CDR3 DNA: TGTGCCAGCAGTGAGCGGCCCGAGCAGTACTTC.

This clone was found many times. The chain uses TRBV25-1 and TRBJ1-1; D uncertain. Germline loops: CDR1 MGHDK, CDR2 SYGVNS. The CDR3 has 13 amino acids. The germline V and J ends were trimmed by 0 bases and 1 base, with 3 bases remaining between them. CDR3 amino acids: CASSEYKNTEAFF. The CDR3 DNA is TGTGCCAGCAGTGAATACAAGAACACTGAAGCTTTCTTT.

The chain links TRBV6-5 to TRBJ2-1; TRBD1 aligns across 9 bases. J lost 6 bases, V lost 1 base, and 1 base had no gene match. The CDR3 is made up of 14 amino acids. Germline CDR1 reads MNHEY; CDR2 reads SVGAGI. This CDR3 is CASSYLGQGNEQFF. Written as DNA, the CDR3 is TGTGCCAGCAGTTACTTGGGACAGGGCAATGAGCAGTTCTTC.

This clone has more than one count but fewer than ten. V and J are TRBV19 and TRBJ2-7, with 9 nucleotides matching TRBD1. With V trimmed by 5 bases and J by 3 bases, 8 bases remained unmatched. Germline-derived CDR1 and CDR2 are LNHDA and SQIVND (reference sequence). This CDR3 region has 15 residues. CDR3 nucleotides: TGTGCCAGTAGTTCTCCGGGACAGGGACTCTACGAGCAGTACTTC. It codes for CASSSPGQGLYEQYF.

The rearrangement joins TRBV5-6 to TRBJ2-7; D remains unclear. Germline CDR1 and CDR2: SGHDT and YYEEEE. V lost 2 bases to trimming and J lost 6 bases, with 12 bases between them. The CDR3 has 13 amino acids. The CDR3: CASSLALVSEQYF. The CDR3 DNA sequence: TGTGCCAGCAGCTTAGCTCTAGTAAGCGAGCAGTACTTC.

This clone was observed a handful of times. The genes are TRBV14 and TRBJ2-5; tentatively, D is TRBD2 (5 bases). The CDR3 spans 13 residues. The germline V gene has CDR1 SGHDN and CDR2 FVKESK. The V end lost 4 bases, the J end lost 2 bases, and 8 bases lay between the germline ends. CDR3: CASSRRLQETQYF. CDR3 in DNA: TGTGCCAGCAGCCGGCGACTACAAGAGACCCAGTACTTC.

The table lists this clone with many counts. The rearrangement uses TRBV7-2 and TRBJ2-4, with TRBD2 as a possible D gene (5 bases). The CDR3 extends over 15 amino acids. Trimming shortened V by 8 bases and J by 0 bases, and 14 bases separated the two germline ends. Germline V lookup: CDR1 SGHTA, CDR2 FQGNSA. As DNA, the CDR3 is TGTGCCAGCGGCCGGGAAACGGGAGCCAAAAACATTCAGTACTTC. Translation gives CASGRETGAKNIQYF.

The CDR3 loop is CASSSVAGARTGELFF. The CDR3 DNA follows: TGCGCCAGCAGCTCCGTAGCGGGAGCTAGGACCGGGGAGCTGTTTTTT. The V and J genes are TRBV5-1 and TRBJ2-2; TRBD2 matches 9 bases. In germline, CDR1 is SGHRS, CDR2 YFSETQ. V was pared by 3 bases and J by 5 bases, with 8 bases of the junction left unmatched. The CDR3 is 16 amino acids.

This clone was counted a few times. The J gene is TRBJ1-2, the V gene TRBV5-6, with D possibly being TRBD1 (5 bases). With 5 bases removed from V and 6 bases from J, the gap between germline ends came to 14 bases. Looked up from germline, CDR1 is SGHDT and CDR2 is YYEEEE. This CDR3 spans 13 amino acids. This chain's CDR3 is CASRTPGGDGYTF. The CDR3 DNA follows: TGTGCCAGCAGAACACCGGGGGGAGATGGCTACACCTTC.